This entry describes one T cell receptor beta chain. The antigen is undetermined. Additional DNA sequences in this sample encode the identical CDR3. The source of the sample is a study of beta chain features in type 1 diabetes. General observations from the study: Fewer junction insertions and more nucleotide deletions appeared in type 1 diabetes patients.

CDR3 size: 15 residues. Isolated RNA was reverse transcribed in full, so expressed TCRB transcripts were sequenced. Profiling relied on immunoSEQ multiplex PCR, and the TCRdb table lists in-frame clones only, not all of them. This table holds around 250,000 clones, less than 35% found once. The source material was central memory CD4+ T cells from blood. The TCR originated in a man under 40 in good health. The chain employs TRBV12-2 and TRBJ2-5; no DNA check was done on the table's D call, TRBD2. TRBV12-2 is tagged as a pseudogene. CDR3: CASRSWRRGQETQYF. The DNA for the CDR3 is TGTGCAAGCCGCTCTTGGCGGCGAGGACAAGAGACCCAGTACTTC.